Each of the 11 T cell receptor beta chains below was sequenced from the same sample in a study of CD8 T cells in ankylosing spondylitis. TCRdb recomputed calls from the 5' RACE reads with MiXCR, one row per CDR3 protein. The profile shows 130,000 to 150,000 distinct CDR3 sequences, more than 7% of them singletons. Sequencing used synovial fluid, either unsorted or a sorted T cell fraction (not recorded which). These receptors came from a male donor with ankylosing spondylitis.

This clonotype turned up a few times. This chain joins TRBV15 and TRBJ1-1; 10 positions agree with TRBD1. With 5 bases clipped from V and 7 bases from J, the junction kept 10 bases outside the gene matches. CDR3 size: 15 residues. Looked up from germline, CDR1 is LNHNV and CDR2 is YYDKDF (reference sequence). The CDR3 nucleotides are TGTGCCACCAGCTCGGGACAGGGGCGAATCTTTGAAGCTTTCTTT. Its protein is CATSSGQGRIFEAFF.

The chain recombines TRBV20-1 with TRBJ1-1; 7 nucleotides align to TRBD1. V lost 6 bases to trimming and J lost 3 bases; unmatched junction nucleotides: 10. Germline CDR1 is DFQATT and CDR2 is SNEGSKA (reference sequence). The CDR3 runs to 14 residues. This CDR3 is CSAPTTGYDTEAFF. CDR3 nucleotide sequence: TGCAGTGCCCCGACGACAGGGTACGACACTGAAGCTTTCTTT.

This clonotype was counted many times. The chain couples TRBV10-3 to TRBJ1-6; TRBD1 matches 8 bases. Trimming took 11 bases from V and 5 from J; bases not matched to a gene: 2. The CDR3 has 12 amino acids. Germline V lookup: CDR1 ENHRY, CDR2 SYGVKD. CDR3 residues: CASQGDNSPLHF. Written as DNA, the CDR3 is TGTGCCTCACAGGGGGATAATTCACCCCTCCACTTT.

The V and J genes are TRBV20-1 and TRBJ2-5, with D perhaps matching TRBD2 (5 bases). From germline, CDR1 is DFQATT and CDR2 SNEGSKA (reference sequence). This CDR3 contains 12 residues. The V gene lost 5 bases and the J gene lost 4 bases, with 11 bases spanning the gap. The CDR3 DNA reads as TGCAGTGCTCGAGGGCCGAGAGAGACCCAGTACTTC. Its translation is CSARGPRETQYF.

This clonotype came up many times. The chain's CDR3 is CASSPSGTGNTEAFF. The CDR3 DNA is TGTGCCAGCAGCCCGTCCGGGACAGGGAACACTGAAGCTTTCTTT. This rearrangement joins TRBV7-8 to TRBJ1-1; the match to TRBD1 covers 8 bases. The CDR3 sequence is 15 residues long. Germline CDR1 reads SGHVS; CDR2 reads FQNEAQ. V lost 5 bases and J lost 1; bases outside the gene matches: 6.

This clonotype was found many times. The V gene is TRBV7-3, the J gene TRBJ1-2; D possibly corresponds to TRBD1 (6 bases). The length of the CDR3 is 15 residues. Germline loops: CDR1 SGHTA, CDR2 FQGTGA. Trimming removed 2 bases at V and 1 base at J, with 11 bases between. The CDR3 region has the DNA TGTGCCAGCAGCTTATCGCCGGACAGTAACTATGGCTACACCTTC. It specifies CASSLSPDSNYGYTF. Full variable domain (remainder filled in from reference TRBV7-3 and TRBJ1-2): GAGVSQTPSNKVTEKGKYVELRCDPISGHTALYWYRQSLGQGPEFLIYFQGTGAADDSGLPNDRFFAVRPEGSVSTLKIQRTERGDSAVYLCASSLSPDSNYGYTFGSGTRLTVV.

The chain joins TRBV5-1 to TRBJ2-3; the D is unclear. Deletions cut 4 bases from V and 4 bases from J, with 7 bases between. The germline gives CDR1 SGHRS, CDR2 YFSETQ. The CDR3 loop spans 12 amino acids. This CDR3 reads CASSLPADTQYF. The CDR3 region has the DNA TGCGCCAGCAGCCTCCCCGCAGATACGCAGTATTTT.

This sequence joins TRBV11-2 and TRBJ2-7, with D possibly TRBD2 on 6 matching bases. The CDR3 is made up of 15 amino acids. Germline loops: CDR1 SGHAT, CDR2 FQNNGV. V lost 2 bases and J 3 bases, leaving 14 bases between the germline ends. The chain's CDR3 is CASSLLSGGFYEQYF. Written as DNA, the CDR3 is TGTGCCAGCAGCTTACTTAGCGGAGGGTTCTACGAGCAGTACTTC. The full variable domain, completed using reference TRBV11-2 and TRBJ2-7, is EAGVAQSPRYKIIEKRQSVAFWCNPISGHATLYWYQQILGQGPKLLIQFQNNGVVDDSQLPKDRFSAERLKGVDSTLKIQPAKLEDSAVYLCASSLLSGGFYEQYFGPGTRLTVT.

This clonotype came up many times. The CDR3 DNA sequence: TGTGCCAGCAGTTTATGGGGGACTAGCCGTTTCAATACGCAGTATTTT. It is translated as CASSLWGTSRFNTQYF. This sequence joins TRBV28 and TRBJ2-3; TRBD2 matches at 9 bases. Germline CDR1 and CDR2: MDHEN and SYDVKM. The V and J ends lost 0 bases and 7 bases, in that order; junction bases with no gene match: 8. The CDR3 consists of 16 residues.

Many counts were recorded for this clonotype. This chain uses TRBV12-3 or TRBV12-4 with TRBJ1-1; D gene uncertain. The ends were cut back, 2 bases at V and 0 bases at J, with 4 bases in the middle. The CDR3 spans 13 residues. The CDR3 loop reads CASSLNLNTEAFF. CDR3 nucleotide sequence: TGTGCCAGCAGTTTAAATCTGAACACTGAAGCTTTCTTT.

This clonotype was observed at least ten times. The genes are TRBV28 and TRBJ1-6; TRBD1 is a possible D gene (5 bases). Germline CDR1 MDHEN, CDR2 SYDVKM. V lost 5 bases and J lost 3, with 14 bases in between. CDR3 length: 16 amino acids. CDR3 sequence reads: CASSPFQTVYNSPLHF. The CDR3 region has the DNA TGTGCCAGCAGTCCCTTCCAGACAGTCTATAATTCACCCCTCCACTTT.